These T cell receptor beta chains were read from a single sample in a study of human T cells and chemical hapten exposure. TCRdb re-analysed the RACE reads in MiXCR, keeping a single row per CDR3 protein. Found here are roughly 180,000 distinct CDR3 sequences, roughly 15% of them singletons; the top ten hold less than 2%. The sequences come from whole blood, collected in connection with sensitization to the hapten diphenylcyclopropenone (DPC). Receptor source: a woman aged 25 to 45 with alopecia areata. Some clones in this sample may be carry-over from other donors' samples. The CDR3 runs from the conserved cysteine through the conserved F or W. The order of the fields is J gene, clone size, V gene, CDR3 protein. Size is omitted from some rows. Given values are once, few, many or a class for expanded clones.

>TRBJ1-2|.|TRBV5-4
CASSNPPGPTGLGAGYTF
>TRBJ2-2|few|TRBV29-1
CSVDLTPTGELFF
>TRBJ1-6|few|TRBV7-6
CASSLEGYNSPLHF
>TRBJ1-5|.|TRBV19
CASSPGQGPHQPQHF
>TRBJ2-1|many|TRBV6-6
CASSYGSTGLNEQFF
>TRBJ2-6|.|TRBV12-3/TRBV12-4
CASSLQGTGANVLTF
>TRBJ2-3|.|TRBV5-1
CASSLADGITDTQYF
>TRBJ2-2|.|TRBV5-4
CASSIPAGGELFF
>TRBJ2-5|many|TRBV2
CASRGTSGGAPETQYF
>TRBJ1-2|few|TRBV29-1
CSVEPSNYGYTF
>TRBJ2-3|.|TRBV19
CASRLAGDRASTDTQYF
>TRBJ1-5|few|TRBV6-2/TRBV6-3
CASTLTGQPQHF
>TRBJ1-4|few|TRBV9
CASSAQTGAAREKLFF
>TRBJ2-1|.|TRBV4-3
CASSQGGGRFAEVHEQFF
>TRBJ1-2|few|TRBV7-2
CASSLAPDFYGYTF
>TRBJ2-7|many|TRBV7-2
CASSLVRGPTYEQYF
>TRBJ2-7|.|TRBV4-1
CASSQEVNYEQYF
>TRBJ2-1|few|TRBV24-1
CATSALGGKGYNEQFF
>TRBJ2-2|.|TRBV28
CASSAEDRTIGELFF
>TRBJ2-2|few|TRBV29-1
CAFVLGPLNTGELFF
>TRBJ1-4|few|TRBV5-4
CASSQNRDLGEKLFF
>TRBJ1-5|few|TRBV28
CASNDPGQLLNQPQHF
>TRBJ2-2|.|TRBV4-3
CASSPRDFLPNTFANTGELFF
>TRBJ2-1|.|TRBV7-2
CASSPLGRPDNEQFF
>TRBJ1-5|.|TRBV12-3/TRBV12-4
CASSLGGKQPQHF
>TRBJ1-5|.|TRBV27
CASSLWSDSNQPQHF
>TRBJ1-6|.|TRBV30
CASLGQGVYNSPLHF
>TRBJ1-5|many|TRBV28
CASRPLRDRDQPQHF
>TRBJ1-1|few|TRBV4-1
CASSQDLQRNTEAFF
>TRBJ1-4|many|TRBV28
CASSFQGAATNEKLFF
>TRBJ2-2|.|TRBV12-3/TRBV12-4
CASRTGAANTGELFF
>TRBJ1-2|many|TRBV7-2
CASSLTRDGYTF
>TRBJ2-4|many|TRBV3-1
CASSQKGLYIQYF
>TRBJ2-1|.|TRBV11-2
CASSLGLVNNEQFF
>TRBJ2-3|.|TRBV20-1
CSARDAGGPSDTQYF
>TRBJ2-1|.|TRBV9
CASSVVGSSNEQFF
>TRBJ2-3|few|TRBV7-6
CASSSRATSSTDTQYF
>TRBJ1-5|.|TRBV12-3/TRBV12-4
CASRLGQIQPQHF
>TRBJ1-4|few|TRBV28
CASSLPGVNEKLFF
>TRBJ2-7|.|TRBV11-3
CASSLGQGKSYEQYF
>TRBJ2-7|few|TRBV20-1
CSARDPTSGSYEQYF
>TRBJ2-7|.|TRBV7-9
CASSLSPAEQYF
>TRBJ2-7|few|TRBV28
CASSRYYEQYF
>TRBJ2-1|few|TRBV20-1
CSARDLTAQDNEQFF
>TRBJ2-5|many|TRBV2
CASGLGYQETQYF
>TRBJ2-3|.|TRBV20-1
CSAVTGSGTDTQYF
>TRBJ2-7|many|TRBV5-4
CASSLFAGHNPYEQYF
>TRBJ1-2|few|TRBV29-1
CSAGTGGYTF
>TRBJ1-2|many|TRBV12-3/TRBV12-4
CASTLTVYYGYTF
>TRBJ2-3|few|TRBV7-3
CASSLTGQPATQYF
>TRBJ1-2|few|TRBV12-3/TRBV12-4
CASSLGQGARDGYTF